These T cell receptor beta chains were read from a single sample in a study of T cell responses to AZD1222 COVID-19 vaccine. Only in-frame clones appear in the TCRdb table, and some are missing; sequencing was by immunoSEQ multiplex PCR. Of fewer than 200,000 clones listed, about 90% are singletons. The sample here was peripheral blood, taken on day 0 of AZD1222 vaccination. All receptors derive from an adult in good health. CDR3s include the opening cysteine and the closing phenylalanine or tryptophan. The D gene is left open where the match is weak. Where a row states a size, it is once, few, many or the class of an expanded clone; other rows omit it.

d_gene	v_gene	j_gene	abundance	len	CDR3nt	CDR3aa
TRBD1	TRBV28	TRBJ1-1	NA	14	TGTGCCAGCATAAACCACGACAGGGGTACTGAAGCTTTCTTT	CASINHDRGTEAFF
TRBD1	TRBV28	TRBJ1-6	NA	14	TGTGCCAGCAGTGGGGACAGCCGAAATTCACCCCTCCACTTT	CASSGDSRNSPLHF
NA	TRBV28	TRBJ1-5	NA	17	TGTGCCAGCAGTTTGACCCACAAAAAGAATAGCAATCAGCCCCAGCATTTT	CASSLTHKKNSNQPQHF
NA	TRBV29-1	TRBJ1-2	NA	12	TGCAGCGTTCAGACAGGAGTTTTTGGCTACACCTTC	CSVQTGVFGYTF
TRBD1	TRBV15	TRBJ1-2	NA	17	TGTGCCACCAGCAGAGAGAGGGGACAGTGGGGGGCCCATGGCTACACCTTC	CATSRERGQWGAHGYTF
TRBD1	TRBV28	TRBJ1-5	NA	15	TGTGCCAGCAGGAACCGGGACAGGGCCTATCAGCCCCAGCATTTT	CASRNRDRAYQPQHF
TRBD1	TRBV7-2	TRBJ1-6	NA	16	TGTGCCAGCAGCACCGCAGGGGGCACAGTCTATTCACCCCTCCACTTT	CASSTAGGTVYSPLHF
TRBD1	TRBV5-1	TRBJ2-1	once	15	TGCGCCAGCAGCTTCACAGGGGAATCCTACAATGAGCAGTTCTTC	CASSFTGESYNEQFF
NA	TRBV11-2	TRBJ1-1	NA	13	TGTGCCAGCAGTACAGGGTTGAACACTGAAGCTTTCTTT	CASSTGLNTEAFF
TRBD2	TRBV5-1	TRBJ2-1	NA	13	TGCGCCAGCAGCTTCGACCTAGCGGGAGGTTTGGTCTTC	CASSFDLAGGLVF
NA	TRBV20-1	TRBJ2-7	NA	14	TGCAGTGCTAGTGATCCCTCCCAAGCCCACGAGCAGTACTTC	CSASDPSQAHEQYF
NA	TRBV2	TRBJ2-2	NA	13	TGTGCCAGCAGTGGGCCCTTTCCCGGGGAGCTGTTTTTT	CASSGPFPGELFF
NA	TRBV4-2	TRBJ1-3	NA	14	TGTGCCAGCAGCCAAGCAGGGATGAGAAACACCATATATTTT	CASSQAGMRNTIYF
NA	TRBV5-1	TRBJ1-5	NA	15	TGCGCCAGCAGCTTGGAGGGGAATAGCAATCAGCCCCAGCATTTT	CASSLEGNSNQPQHF
TRBD1	TRBV7-9	TRBJ1-3	NA	15	TGTGCCATTACTGTCGGGACAGCATCTGGAAACACCATATATTTT	CAITVGTASGNTIYF
NA	TRBV30	TRBJ2-7	once	14	TGTGCCTGGAGTGTAACCGCAGCAAAGAACGAGCAGTACTTC	CAWSVTAAKNEQYF
TRBD2	TRBV5-1	TRBJ2-3	NA	15	TGCGCCAGCAGCGGTAGCGGGAGGGGCGCAGATACGCAGTATTTT	CASSGSGRGADTQYF
TRBD2	TRBV6-2/TRBV6-3	TRBJ2-2	NA	17	TGTGCCAGCAGTTACTCGTATTCTAGCGGGGCCCCCGGGGAGCTGTTTTTT	CASSYSYSSGAPGELFF
NA	TRBV4-2	TRBJ2-1	NA	17	TGTGCCAGCAGCCAAGAGCCATCCGGAATCCTCTACAATGAGCAGTTCTTC	CASSQEPSGILYNEQFF
TRBD2	TRBV2	TRBJ2-7	NA	15	TGTGCCAGCAGAGCAGGGACTAGCGGTTCCTACGAGCAGTACTTC	CASRAGTSGSYEQYF
TRBD2	TRBV29-1	TRBJ2-1	NA	12	TGCAGCGTGATTAGCGGGAGCAATGAGCAGTTCTTC	CSVISGSNEQFF
NA	TRBV29-1	TRBJ1-5	NA	13	TGCAGCGTTGCCCAGGGTCTGGATCAGCCCCAGCATTTT	CSVAQGLDQPQHF
NA	TRBV28	TRBJ1-2	NA	16	TGTGCCAGCAGTCTAAGACAGATAGCCCAGAGGGATGGCTACACCTTC	CASSLRQIAQRDGYTF
NA	TRBV5-1	TRBJ2-7	NA	12	TGCGCCAGCAGCTTACCGACCTACGAGCAGTACTTC	CASSLPTYEQYF
NA	TRBV7-9	TRBJ1-5	NA	12	TGTGCCAGCAGCTCCGGGTCAGTGCCCCAGCATTTT	CASSSGSVPQHF
TRBD1	TRBV5-4	TRBJ1-1	NA	15	TGTGCCAGCAGCTTGGGATTAGACAGGGGGAATGAAGCTTTCTTT	CASSLGLDRGNEAFF
TRBD2	TRBV2	TRBJ2-1	NA	15	TGTGCCAGCAGCCCTGAAAGCGGGAGGGCCCTAGAGCAGTTCTTC	CASSPESGRALEQFF
NA	TRBV6-5	TRBJ2-6	NA	16	TGTGCCAGCAGTTACTCGCGCAGCTCTGGGGCCAACGTCCTGACTTTC	CASSYSRSSGANVLTF
NA	TRBV7-9	TRBJ2-3	NA	14	TGTGCCAGCAGCCCTGGGACGAGCACAGATACGCAGTATTTT	CASSPGTSTDTQYF
TRBD2	TRBV5-4	TRBJ2-1	NA	14	TGTGCCAGCAGCTTAGCGGGAGGGGGTTTAGAGCAGTTCTTC	CASSLAGGGLEQFF
NA	TRBV30	TRBJ1-6	NA	15	TGTGCCTGGACTCTGCGGGGCAGGGCCAATTCACCCCTCCACTTT	CAWTLRGRANSPLHF
NA	TRBV19	TRBJ2-1	NA	13	TGTGCCAGTAGTATAGATCCGAGGAGTGAGCAGTTCTTC	CASSIDPRSEQFF
NA	TRBV18	TRBJ2-1	once	14	TGTGCCAGCTCCCCCCCAGCGACACAGAATGAGCAGTTCTTC	CASSPPATQNEQFF
NA	TRBV5-1	TRBJ1-4	NA	14	TGCGCCAGCAGCTTCCGTCTCCCTAATGAAAAACTGTTTTTT	CASSFRLPNEKLFF
TRBD1	TRBV10-2	TRBJ1-5	few	14	TGCGCCAGCACCGGAGACAGGGGATATCAGCCCCAGCATTTT	CASTGDRGYQPQHF
NA	TRBV2	TRBJ2-3	NA	14	TGTGCCAGCATTTACATCTTCCGCACAGATACGCAGTATTTT	CASIYIFRTDTQYF
NA	TRBV7-3	TRBJ2-7	NA	14	TGTGCCAGCAGCCCCGGGCCCACAACCACGAAGCAGTACTTC	CASSPGPTTTKQYF
TRBD1	TRBV27	TRBJ1-2	NA	13	TGTGCCAGCAGCATTGACAGGGACTGGGGCTACACCTTC	CASSIDRDWGYTF
NA	TRBV5-1	TRBJ2-3	NA	15	TGCGCCAGCAGCTCGCTTGGAGGGAGCACAGATACGCAGTATTTT	CASSSLGGSTDTQYF
TRBD2	TRBV7-2	TRBJ2-1	NA	13	TGTGCCAGCAGTAGGGGACTAGCCGATGAGCAGTTCTTC	CASSRGLADEQFF
TRBD1	TRBV6-6	TRBJ2-7	NA	16	TGTGCCAGCAGTTACTCGACAGGGCCTAGGTCCTACGAGCAGTACTTC	CASSYSTGPRSYEQYF
NA	TRBV28	TRBJ1-1	NA	14	TGTGCCAGCAGTTTACCAGGGTCGAACACTGAAGCTTTCTTT	CASSLPGSNTEAFF
NA	TRBV7-2	TRBJ2-5	NA	14	TGTGCCAGCAGCTTTCAGGGACTCCAAGAGACCCAGTACTTC	CASSFQGLQETQYF
TRBD2	TRBV5-1	TRBJ2-2	NA	16	TGCGCCAGCAGCTTGGTGACTAGCGGTATCACCGGGGAGCTGTTTTTT	CASSLVTSGITGELFF
NA	TRBV7-2	TRBJ2-7	NA	16	TGTGCCAGCAGCCTTACCAGACAGGGCCGGGGGAGTGAGCAGTACTTC	CASSLTRQGRGSEQYF